The 27 T cell receptor beta chains presented below share a single source sample, sequenced in a study of beta chain features in type 1 diabetes. Sequencing targeted expressed TCRB transcripts, as all isolated RNA had been reverse transcribed. The table came from immunoSEQ multiplex PCR; TCRdb's copy has only in-frame clones and leaves some out. The data contain 200,000 to 250,000 clones, 9.6% of them seen just once; the ten biggest clones take up 0.03% to 0.04%. The sequencing sample was made of naive CD4+ T cells from blood. The receptors come from a woman younger than 35 in good health.

The V gene is TRBV28, the J gene TRBJ1-1, with 9 bases lining up with TRBD1. This CDR3 region has 19 residues. Germline values: CDR1 MDHEN, CDR2 SYDVKM. The V gene end was trimmed by 6 bases and the J gene end by 4 bases; junction bases not matched to a gene: 21. Here the CDR3 DNA reads TGTGCCAGCAGATCTAGGTCCGGGACAGGGCCCCGTTCGATCACTGAAGCTTTCTTT. This sequence encodes CASRSRSGTGPRSITEAFF.

This clone came up once. V and J are TRBV19 and TRBJ2-3, with 10 nucleotides matching TRBD2. The CDR3 contains 16 residues. The V gene end was trimmed by 1 base and the J gene end by 1 base; junction bases not matched to a gene: 2. CDR1 is LNHDA and CDR2 is SQIVND in the germline V gene (reference sequence). DNA of the CDR3: TGTGCCAGTAGTATAGCCCTAGCGGGAGGCACAGATACGCAGTATTTT. As protein: CASSIALAGGTDTQYF.

The V and J genes are TRBV5-1 and TRBJ2-7; 7 nucleotides match TRBD1. The ends lost 3 bases at V and 3 bases at J; junction bases unmatched: 6. This CDR3 has 14 residues. The germline CDR1 and CDR2 sequences are SGHRS and YFSETQ. The CDR3, as DNA: TGCGCCAGCAGCTCACGACAGGGAAGCTACGAGCAGTACTTC. This gives the protein CASSSRQGSYEQYF.

This chain uses TRBV5-1 with TRBJ2-3; D is ambiguous. V was cut by 5 bases and J by 6 bases, with 13 bases left in between. CDR1 SGHRS and CDR2 YFSETQ come from the germline V gene. This CDR3 is 13 amino acids long. This CDR3 reads CASSLQSADTQYF. The CDR3, as DNA: TGCGCCAGCAGTTTACAGTCTGCCGATACGCAGTATTTT.

The rearrangement uses TRBV5-1 and TRBJ2-7; 7 nucleotides match TRBD1. The CDR3 length is 15 residues. The germline V gene has CDR1 SGHRS and CDR2 YFSETQ. The ends lost 4 bases at V and 2 bases at J; junction bases unmatched: 9. CDR3 protein: CASSKGTEPPYEQYF. The DNA for the CDR3 is TGCGCCAGCAGCAAGGGGACAGAACCTCCCTACGAGCAGTACTTC. Looking up the rest from reference TRBV5-1 and TRBJ2-7 gives the full variable domain: KAGVTQTPRYLIKTRGQQVTLSCSPISGHRSVSWYQQTPGQGLQFLFEYFSETQRNKGNFPGRFSGRQFSNSRSEMNVSTLELGDSALYLCASSKGTEPPYEQYFGPGTRLTVT.

This clone showed up just a few times. This chain links TRBV30 with TRBJ2-5; D remains unclear. The length of the CDR3 is 14 residues. The germline V gene encodes CDR1 GTSNPN and CDR2 SVGIG (reference sequence). Between the trimmed V and J ends, which lost 0 bases and 4 bases, there was a span of 12 bases. The CDR3 spells CAWSVLRQRETQYF. The CDR3 nucleotides read TGTGCCTGGAGTGTACTTCGCCAGCGAGAGACCCAGTACTTC.

This clone was seen only a few times. This rearrangement joins TRBV5-1 to TRBJ2-1, with D maybe TRBD2 (7 bases). The CDR3 is 14 amino acids. The V end was cut by 1 base, the J end by 6 bases, with 11 bases between. The germline gives CDR1 SGHRS, CDR2 YFSETQ. CDR3: CASSLKGGVNEQFF. As DNA, the CDR3 is TGCGCCAGCAGCTTGAAAGGGGGGGTCAATGAGCAGTTCTTC. The full variable domain, its missing parts supplied by reference TRBV5-1 and TRBJ2-1, is KAGVTQTPRYLIKTRGQQVTLSCSPISGHRSVSWYQQTPGQGLQFLFEYFSETQRNKGNFPGRFSGRQFSNSRSEMNVSTLELGDSALYLCASSLKGGVNEQFFGPGTRLTVL.

The J gene is TRBJ1-5, the V gene TRBV6-6; D not resolved. Germline loops: CDR1 MNHNY, CDR2 SVGAGI (reference sequence). Trimming took 6 bases from V and 4 from J, leaving 16 bases between them. The CDR3 is 15 residues long. CDR3: CASSLPEEENQPQHF. The CDR3 region has the DNA TGTGCCAGCAGCCTCCCAGAGGAGGAAAATCAGCCCCAGCATTTT.

This clone was seen a handful of times. The rearrangement uses TRBV5-4 and TRBJ1-2, with TRBD1 matching 8 bases. Germline V gene lookup returns CDR1 SGHNT and CDR2 YYREEE (reference sequence). Trimming took 4 bases from V and 7 from J; bases not matched to a gene: 12. This CDR3 has 15 residues. The CDR3 reads CASSQTGQAQVGYTF. The CDR3 DNA follows: TGTGCCAGCAGCCAAACGGGACAGGCCCAGGTTGGCTACACCTTC. Based on the CDR3 plus reference TRBV5-4 and TRBJ1-2, the full variable domain is ETGVTQSPTHLIKTRGQQVTLRCSSQSGHNTVSWYQQALGQGPQFIFQYYREEENGRGNFPPRFSGLQFPNYSSELNVNALELDDSALYLCASSQTGQAQVGYTFGSGTRLTVV.

The V and J genes are TRBV7-9 and TRBJ2-1; possibly TRBD2 for D (5 bases). V was clipped by 9 bases and J by 9 bases, with 21 bases between them. The CDR3 length is 14 residues. Germline V gene sequence: CDR1 SEHNR, CDR2 FQNEAQ (reference sequence). The DNA for the CDR3 is TGTGCCAGTCTGAACGGAGGCTCCGGGTTTGAGCAGTTCTTC. As protein: CASLNGGSGFEQFF.

This clone was detected a few times. This chain connects TRBV6-5 to TRBJ2-2; D might be TRBD1 (5 bases). V dropped 0 bases and J dropped 4 bases, with 12 bases sitting between them. Per germline, CDR1 MNHEY and CDR2 SVGAGI. This CDR3 has 16 residues. The CDR3 DNA reads as TGTGCCAGCAGTTACTCGGGGCTAGAGTCCACCGGGGAGCTGTTTTTT. Its protein product is CASSYSGLESTGELFF.

The sample holds a few counts of this clone. The V gene is TRBV18, the J gene TRBJ2-1; TRBD1 might be the D (5 bases). Germline values: CDR1 KGHSH, CDR2 LQKENI. Trimming took 1 base from V and 3 from J, leaving 10 bases between them. The CDR3 contains 15 residues. The CDR3, as DNA: TGTGCCAGCTCACCACAGGGGAATTTCTACAATGAGCAGTTCTTC. Protein sequence: CASSPQGNFYNEQFF.

Only a few counts were recorded for this clone. This rearrangement joins TRBV30 to TRBJ1-5, with 7 bases aligning to TRBD1. The V and J ends lost 4 bases and 6 bases, in that order; junction bases with no gene match: 6. The CDR3 covers 13 residues. Per the germline V gene, CDR1 is GTSNPN and CDR2 is SVGIG (reference sequence). CDR3: CAWNGQDGQPQHF. Here the CDR3 DNA reads TGTGCCTGGAATGGACAGGACGGTCAGCCCCAGCATTTT.

The rearrangement uses TRBV6-1 and TRBJ2-7; 12 nucleotides match TRBD2. V lost 6 bases and J lost 8; bases outside the gene matches: 5. Looked up from germline, CDR1 is MNHNS and CDR2 is SASEGT. The CDR3 is 13 amino acids. CDR3 residues: CASRSGLAGQQYF. In nucleotides, the CDR3 is TGTGCCAGCAGATCCGGACTAGCGGGGCAGCAGTACTTC.

This clone has just a few counts. The chain is built from TRBV10-3 and TRBJ2-7, with 12 bases lining up with TRBD1. The CDR3 length is 17 residues. Germline V lookup: CDR1 ENHRY, CDR2 SYGVKD. The ends lost 7 bases at V and 6 bases at J; junction bases unmatched: 16. The DNA of the CDR3 is TGTGCCATCACCGGGACAGGGGGCAACCCTACCGTCTCCGAGCAGTACTTC. It translates to CAITGTGGNPTVSEQYF.

For the CDR3, the DNA is TGCGCCAGCAGCCGGGGACAGACCTATGGCTACACCTTC. It is translated as CASSRGQTYGYTF. The chain employs TRBV5-1 and TRBJ1-2; TRBD1 agrees at 7 bases. The junction had 4 bases not matched to a gene; V was cut back by 4 bases and J by 4 bases. Germline lookup yields CDR1 SGHRS and CDR2 YFSETQ. CDR3 length equals 13 residues.

This clone has just a few counts. Here the CDR3 DNA reads TGTGCCAGCAGTTTATACCCCGGGTTCTCCTACGAGCAGTACTTC. Translation gives CASSLYPGFSYEQYF. The gene calls are TRBV27 and TRBJ2-7, with D uncertain. V gave up 1 base and J gave up 0 bases, with 10 bases separating them. CDR1 is MNHEY, CDR2 SMNVEV, per germline (reference sequence). CDR3 length: 15 amino acids.

V is TRBV5-1 and J is TRBJ2-1; no clear D. V dropped 0 bases and J dropped 4 bases, with 8 bases sitting between them. Germline V lookup: CDR1 SGHRS, CDR2 YFSETQ. The CDR3 is 14 amino acids. This CDR3 is CASSLEPGYNEQFF. Written as DNA, the CDR3 is TGCGCCAGCAGCTTGGAGCCGGGTTACAATGAGCAGTTCTTC. The whole variable domain, filled in from reference TRBV5-1 and TRBJ2-1, reads KAGVTQTPRYLIKTRGQQVTLSCSPISGHRSVSWYQQTPGQGLQFLFEYFSETQRNKGNFPGRFSGRQFSNSRSEMNVSTLELGDSALYLCASSLEPGYNEQFFGPGTRLTVL.

This rearrangement joins TRBV7-9 to TRBJ1-3; TRBD1 might be the D (5 bases). Trimming removed 5 bases at V and 0 bases at J, with 11 bases between. Germline CDR1 SEHNR, CDR2 FQNEAQ (reference sequence). The CDR3 sequence is 15 residues long. The CDR3 nucleotides read TGTGCCAGCAGCCCAGGGTCGGACTCTGGAAACACCATATATTTT. This encodes CASSPGSDSGNTIYF.

This clone was seen a handful of times. This rearrangement joins TRBV2 to TRBJ1-5; no clear D gene. Germline CDR1 and CDR2: SNHLY and FYNNEI. The CDR3 has 11 residues. V gave up 7 bases and J gave up 8 bases, with 9 bases separating them. CDR3 nucleotides: TGTGCCAGCAAGGGAGAGGAGCCCCAGCATTTT. It yields the protein CASKGEEPQHF.

The chain links TRBV2 to TRBJ2-2, with TRBD2 matching 10 bases. Per germline, CDR1 SNHLY and CDR2 FYNNEI. V trimming: 6 bases; J trimming: 3 bases; junction bases outside the gene matches: 7. The CDR3 spans 16 residues. The CDR3 reads CASRPGLAAYTGELFF. The CDR3 nucleotides are TGTGCCAGCAGGCCTGGACTAGCGGCTTACACCGGGGAGCTGTTTTTT.

This chain connects TRBV5-1 to TRBJ2-7, with 10 bases fitting TRBD2. This CDR3 is 15 amino acids long. CDR1 is SGHRS and CDR2 is YFSETQ in the germline V gene. Trimming cost V 1 base and J 2 bases; bases outside gene matches: 3. The CDR3, as DNA: TGCGCCAGCAGCTTGTCTAGCGGGGGAACCTACGAGCAGTACTTC. Its protein product is CASSLSSGGTYEQYF. Full variable domain (outside the CDR3, taken from reference TRBV5-1 and TRBJ2-7): KAGVTQTPRYLIKTRGQQVTLSCSPISGHRSVSWYQQTPGQGLQFLFEYFSETQRNKGNFPGRFSGRQFSNSRSEMNVSTLELGDSALYLCASSLSSGGTYEQYFGPGTRLTVT.

This chain uses TRBV30 with TRBJ1-2, with 8 bases lining up with TRBD1. The CDR3 totals 14 residues. Looked up from germline, CDR1 is GTSNPN and CDR2 is SVGIG (reference sequence). V gave up 7 bases and J gave up 4 bases; unmatched junction bases: 11. CDR3 sequence reads: CALLLMGTGYGYTF. The CDR3 DNA is TGTGCCTTACTCCTAATGGGGACAGGCTATGGCTACACCTTC.

The table lists this clone with a few counts. The gene calls are TRBV30 and TRBJ1-1; the D is unclear. Germline V gives CDR1 GTSNPN, CDR2 SVGIG (reference sequence). V lost 0 bases and J 0 bases, leaving 11 bases between the germline ends. The CDR3 is made up of 15 amino acids. The DNA for the CDR3 is TGTGCCTGGAGTGTACTTGGGCTGGTGAACACTGAAGCTTTCTTT. Encoded protein: CAWSVLGLVNTEAFF. Full variable domain (rest looked up from reference TRBV30 and TRBJ1-1): SQTIHQWPATLVQPVGSPLSLECTVEGTSNPNLYWYRQAAGRGLQLLFYSVGIGQISSEVPQNLSASRPQDRQFILSSKKLLLSDSGFYLCAWSVLGLVNTEAFFGQGTRLTVV.

The rearrangement joins TRBV30 to TRBJ1-1; a possible D gene is TRBD1 (5 bases). V lost 1 base to trimming and J lost 4 bases, with 13 bases between them. Germline V gives CDR1 GTSNPN, CDR2 SVGIG (reference sequence). This CDR3 has 14 residues. CDR3 DNA: TGTGCCTGGAGTGGGGTACAGGCCGGCACTGAAGCTTTCTTT. This sequence encodes CAWSGVQAGTEAFF.

A few counts support this clone. V and J are TRBV7-2 and TRBJ2-7, with 7 bases matching TRBD1. The CDR3 runs 14 residues. The germline CDR1 and CDR2 sequences are SGHTA and FQGNSA. Losses at the gene ends were 5 bases for V and 1 base for J; bases not matched to a gene: 5. The CDR3 region is CASSRSGGSYEQYF. CDR3 nucleotides: TGTGCCAGCAGCCGTTCAGGGGGATCCTACGAGCAGTACTTC.

The chain employs TRBV19 and TRBJ2-1; 10 bases agree with TRBD1. CDR1 is LNHDA, CDR2 SQIVND, per germline (reference sequence). J was trimmed by 9 bases and V by 4 bases; bases with no gene match: 6. This CDR3 is built from 14 residues. In nucleotides, the CDR3 is TGTGCCAGTAGTACAGGGACAGGGGTAGGTGAGCAGTTCTTC. This codes for CASSTGTGVGEQFF.